This entry features one T cell receptor beta chain sequence. As yet, its antigen is unknown. A read error may be the cause here, since a much bigger clone is one base away. Each sample used at least 7 million PBMCs. The data stem from a study of blood T cells in healthy people across ages. Study conclusions and caveats: Because donor CMV status was unknown, expanded clonotype changes were possibly confounded.

V shed 3 bases, J shed 7 bases, and the junction held 5 bases outside the gene matches. CDR3 length equals 13 residues. Germline-derived CDR1 and CDR2 are SGHTA and FQGNSA. A sample-barcoded 5' primer and a J-beta primer mix were used in a second PCR of roughly 7 to 11 cycles. Each CDR3 protein gets one entry after TCRdb re-called the 5' RACE reads with MiXCR. This sample has 1,800,000 or so distinct CDR3 sequences; 35% to 50% occur once, and the top ten carry 23%. The sample taken for sequencing was blood. The V and J genes are TRBV7-2 and TRBJ2-5; 7 bases match TRBD2. This clonotype originated in a human donor in good health. CDR3 bases: TGTGCCAGCAGCTTTTCTACGGGGGGGACCCAGTACTTC. Its translation: CASSFSTGGTQYF. Filled out from reference TRBV7-2 and TRBJ2-5, the complete variable domain reads GAGVSQSPSNKVTEKGKDVELRCDPISGHTALYWYRQSLGQGLEFLIYFQGNSAPDKSGLPSDRFSAERTGGSVSTLTIQRTQQEDSAVYLCASSFSTGGTQYFGPGTRLLVL.